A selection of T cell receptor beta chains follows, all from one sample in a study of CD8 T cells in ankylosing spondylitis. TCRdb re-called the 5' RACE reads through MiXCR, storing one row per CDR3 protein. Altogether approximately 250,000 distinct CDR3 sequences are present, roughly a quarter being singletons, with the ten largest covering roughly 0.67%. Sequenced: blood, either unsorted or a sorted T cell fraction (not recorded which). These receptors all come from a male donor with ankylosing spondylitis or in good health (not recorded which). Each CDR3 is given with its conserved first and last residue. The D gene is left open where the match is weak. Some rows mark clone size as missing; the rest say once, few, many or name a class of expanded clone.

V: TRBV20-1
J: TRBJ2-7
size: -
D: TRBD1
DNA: TGCAGTGCTACCTACAGGGGGCGAGACGAGCAGTACTTC
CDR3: CSATYRGRDEQYF

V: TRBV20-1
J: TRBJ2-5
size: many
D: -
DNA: TGCAGTGCTAGGTCACTAGGTTCGTTAGAGACCCAGTACTTC
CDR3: CSARSLGSLETQYF

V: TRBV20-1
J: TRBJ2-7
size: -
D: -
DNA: TGCAGTGCAACTCGGGACACGAGCTCCTACGAGCAGTACTTC
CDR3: CSATRDTSSYEQYF

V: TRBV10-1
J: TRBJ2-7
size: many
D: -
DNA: TGCGCCAGCAGTCCGCACAGGTGGTCCCACGAGCAGTACTTC
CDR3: CASSPHRWSHEQYF

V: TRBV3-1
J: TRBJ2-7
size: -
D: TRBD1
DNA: TGTGCCAGCAGCCAAGATCCCGGGACAGGCTACTACGAGCAGTACTTC
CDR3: CASSQDPGTGYYEQYF

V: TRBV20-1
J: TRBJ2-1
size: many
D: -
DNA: TGCAGTGCTAATACGGGACTGGCTAACAATGAGCAGTTCTTC
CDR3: CSANTGLANNEQFF

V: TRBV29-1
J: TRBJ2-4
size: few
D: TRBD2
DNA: TGCAGCGTTGGCCGGGGGGATCGGGACATTCAGTACTTC
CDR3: CSVGRGDRDIQYF

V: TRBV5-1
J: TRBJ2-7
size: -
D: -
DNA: TGCGCCAGCAGCTTGCCCGGGAACTCCTACGAGCAGTACTTC
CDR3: CASSLPGNSYEQYF

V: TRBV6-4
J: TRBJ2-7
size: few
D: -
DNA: TGTGCCAGCAACCTTCGGACAGCTCACTACGAGCAGTACTTC
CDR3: CASNLRTAHYEQYF

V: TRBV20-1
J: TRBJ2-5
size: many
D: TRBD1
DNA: TGCAGTGCTAGAGAGCCAGGGGGTGCGGAGACCCAGTACTTC
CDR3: CSAREPGGAETQYF

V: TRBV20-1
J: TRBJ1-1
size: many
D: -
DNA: TGCAGTGCTAGAGATCGGCGGGGGATGAACACTGAAGCTTTCTTT
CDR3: CSARDRRGMNTEAFF

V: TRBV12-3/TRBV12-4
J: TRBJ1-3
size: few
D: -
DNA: TGTGCCAGCATCGGACTCTCAGGGGTACGTTTT
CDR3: CASIGLSGVRF

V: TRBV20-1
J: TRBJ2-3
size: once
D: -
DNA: TGCAGTGCAGAGGGCTCCCCGGAAGATACGCAGTATTTT
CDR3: CSAEGSPEDTQYF

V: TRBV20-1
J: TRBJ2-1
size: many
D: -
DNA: TGCAGTGCTACCAAAAGGTCCAGCTCCTACAATGAGCAGTTCTTC
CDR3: CSATKRSSSYNEQFF

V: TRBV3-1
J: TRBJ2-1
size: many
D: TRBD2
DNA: TGTGCCAGCACCGGACTAGCGGGGTCTAATGAGCAGTTCTTC
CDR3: CASTGLAGSNEQFF

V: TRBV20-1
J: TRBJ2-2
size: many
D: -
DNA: TGCAGTGCTAGAAGCGACAGGGCGGGAGGGGAGCTGTTTTTT
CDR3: CSARSDRAGGELFF

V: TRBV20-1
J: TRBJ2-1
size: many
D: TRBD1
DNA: TGCAGTAACACCGGGACAGGGGTCAATGAGCAGTTCTTC
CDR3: CSNTGTGVNEQFF

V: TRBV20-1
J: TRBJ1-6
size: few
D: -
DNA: TGCAGTGCTAGGGAAGACCCGGCCATCAATTCACCCCTCCACTTT
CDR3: CSAREDPAINSPLHF

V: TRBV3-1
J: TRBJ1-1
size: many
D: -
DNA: TGTGCCAGCAGCCACGGCATGAACACTGAAGCTTTCTTT
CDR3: CASSHGMNTEAFF

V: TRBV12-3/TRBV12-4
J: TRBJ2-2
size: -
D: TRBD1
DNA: TGTGCCATCAGTTTTAGGTCTGTGATGGGACAGCGAAACACCGGGGAGCTGTTTTTT
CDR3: CAISFRSVMGQRNTGELFF

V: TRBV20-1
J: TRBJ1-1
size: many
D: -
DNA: TGCAGTGCTAGGGTTCCCATGAACACTGAAGCTTTCTTT
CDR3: CSARVPMNTEAFF

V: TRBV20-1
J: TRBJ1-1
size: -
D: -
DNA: TGCAGTGCCCGCCCGGGAGGGCGTAGGACTGAAGCTTTCTTT
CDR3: CSARPGGRRTEAFF

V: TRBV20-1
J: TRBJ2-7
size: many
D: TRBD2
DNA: TGCAGTGCTGCGCTGAGCGGGGGTCTTGCCGAGCAGTACTTC
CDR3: CSAALSGGLAEQYF

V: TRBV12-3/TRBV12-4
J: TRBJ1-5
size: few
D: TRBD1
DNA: TGTGCCAGCAGTGCGAGACAGGGCATCAATCAGCCCCAGCATTTT
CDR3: CASSARQGINQPQHF

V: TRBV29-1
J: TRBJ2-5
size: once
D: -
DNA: TGCAGCGTTGAGGCAGGGAAAGAGACCCAGTACTTC
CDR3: CSVEAGKETQYF

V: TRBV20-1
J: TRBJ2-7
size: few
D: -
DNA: TGCAGTGCTAGAGTCCCGATCTCCTACGAGCAGTACTTC
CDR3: CSARVPISYEQYF

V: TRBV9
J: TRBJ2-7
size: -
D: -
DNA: TGTGCCAGCAGCGTGGACAGTTCCTACGAGCAGTACTTC
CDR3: CASSVDSSYEQYF